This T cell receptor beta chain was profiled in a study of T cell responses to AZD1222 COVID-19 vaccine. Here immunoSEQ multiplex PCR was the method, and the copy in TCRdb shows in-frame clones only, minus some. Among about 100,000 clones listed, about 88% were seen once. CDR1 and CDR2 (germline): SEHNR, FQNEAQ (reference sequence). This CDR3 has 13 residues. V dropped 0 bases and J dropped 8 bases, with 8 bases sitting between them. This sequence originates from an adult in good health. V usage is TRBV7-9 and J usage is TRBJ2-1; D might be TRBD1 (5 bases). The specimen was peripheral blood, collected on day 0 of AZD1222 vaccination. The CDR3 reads CASSLAGVDEQFF. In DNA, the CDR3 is TGTGCCAGCAGCTTAGCAGGGGTGGATGAGCAGTTCTTC.